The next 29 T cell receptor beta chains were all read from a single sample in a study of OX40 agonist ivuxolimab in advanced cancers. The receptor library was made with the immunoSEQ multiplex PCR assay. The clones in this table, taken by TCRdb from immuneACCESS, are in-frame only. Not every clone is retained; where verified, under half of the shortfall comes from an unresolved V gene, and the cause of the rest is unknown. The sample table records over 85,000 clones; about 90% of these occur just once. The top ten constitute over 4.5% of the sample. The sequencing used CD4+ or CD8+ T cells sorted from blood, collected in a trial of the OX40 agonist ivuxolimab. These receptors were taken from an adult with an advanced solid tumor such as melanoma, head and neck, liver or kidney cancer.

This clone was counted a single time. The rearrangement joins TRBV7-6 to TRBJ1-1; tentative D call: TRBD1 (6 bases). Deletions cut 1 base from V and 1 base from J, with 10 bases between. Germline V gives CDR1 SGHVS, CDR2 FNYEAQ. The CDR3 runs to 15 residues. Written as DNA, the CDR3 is TGTGCCAGCAGCTTAGTGCAGGGGCCGAACACTGAAGCTTTCTTT. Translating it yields CASSLVQGPNTEAFF.

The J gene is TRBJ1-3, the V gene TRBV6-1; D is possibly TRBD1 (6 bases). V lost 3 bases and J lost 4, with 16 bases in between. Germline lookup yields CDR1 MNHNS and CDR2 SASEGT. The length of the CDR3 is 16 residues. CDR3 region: CASSEVVGRGGNTIYF. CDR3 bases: TGTGCCAGCAGTGAGGTGGTCGGCAGGGGAGGAAACACCATATATTTT.

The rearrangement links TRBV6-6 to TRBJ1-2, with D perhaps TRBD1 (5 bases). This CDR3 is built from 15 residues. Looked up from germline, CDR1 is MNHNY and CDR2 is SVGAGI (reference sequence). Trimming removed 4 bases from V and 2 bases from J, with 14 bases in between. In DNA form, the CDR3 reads TGTGCCAGCAGTTCCCCCGGGGCCCTGAACTATGGCTACACCTTC. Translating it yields CASSSPGALNYGYTF.

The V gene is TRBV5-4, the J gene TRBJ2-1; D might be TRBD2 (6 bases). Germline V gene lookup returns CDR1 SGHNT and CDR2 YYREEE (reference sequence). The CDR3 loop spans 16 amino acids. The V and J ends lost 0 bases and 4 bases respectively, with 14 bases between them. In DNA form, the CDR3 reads TGTGCCAGCAGCTTGGGTGGGACTGCCGTATACAATGAGCAGTTCTTC. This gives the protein CASSLGGTAVYNEQFF.

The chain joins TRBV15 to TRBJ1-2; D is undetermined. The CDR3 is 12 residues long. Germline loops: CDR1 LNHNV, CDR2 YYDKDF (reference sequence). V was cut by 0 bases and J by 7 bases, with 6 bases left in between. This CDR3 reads CATSRDWGGYTF. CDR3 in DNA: TGTGCCACCAGCAGAGATTGGGGTGGCTACACCTTC.

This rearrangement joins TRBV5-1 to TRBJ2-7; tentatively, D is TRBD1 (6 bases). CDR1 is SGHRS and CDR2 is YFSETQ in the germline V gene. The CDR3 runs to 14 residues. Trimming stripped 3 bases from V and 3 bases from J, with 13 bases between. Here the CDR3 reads CASSSDRNLYEQYF. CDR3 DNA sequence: TGCGCCAGCAGCTCCGACAGGAATCTCTACGAGCAGTACTTC.

The DNA for the CDR3 is TGTGCCAGCAGTTCAAACCCGGACCCCTCAGAGACCCAGTACTTC. Protein sequence: CASSSNPDPSETQYF. The chain links TRBV27 to TRBJ2-5; D is uncertain. CDR1 and CDR2 (germline): MNHEY, SMNVEV (reference sequence). The V gene lost 4 bases and the J gene lost 4 bases, with 16 bases spanning the gap. This CDR3 is 15 amino acids long.

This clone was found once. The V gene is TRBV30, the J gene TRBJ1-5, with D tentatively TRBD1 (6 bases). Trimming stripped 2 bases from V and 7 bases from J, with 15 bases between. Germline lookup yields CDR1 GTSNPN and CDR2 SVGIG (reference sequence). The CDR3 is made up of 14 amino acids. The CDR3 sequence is CAWSPGQPRQPQHF. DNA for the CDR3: TGTGCCTGGAGTCCAGGACAGCCCCGGCAGCCCCAGCATTTT.

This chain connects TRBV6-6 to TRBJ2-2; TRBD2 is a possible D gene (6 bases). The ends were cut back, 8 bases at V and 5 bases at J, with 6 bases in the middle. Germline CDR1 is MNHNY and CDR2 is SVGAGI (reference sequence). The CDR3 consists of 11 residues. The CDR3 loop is CASRGTGELFF. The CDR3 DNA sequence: TGTGCCAGCCGGGGGACCGGGGAGCTGTTTTTT.

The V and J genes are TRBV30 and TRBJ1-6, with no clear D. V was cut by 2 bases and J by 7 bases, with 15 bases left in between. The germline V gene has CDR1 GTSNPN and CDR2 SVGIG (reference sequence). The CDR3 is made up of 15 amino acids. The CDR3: CAWSLGGVRNSPLHF. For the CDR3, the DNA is TGTGCCTGGAGTCTTGGCGGGGTGAGGAATTCACCCCTCCACTTT.

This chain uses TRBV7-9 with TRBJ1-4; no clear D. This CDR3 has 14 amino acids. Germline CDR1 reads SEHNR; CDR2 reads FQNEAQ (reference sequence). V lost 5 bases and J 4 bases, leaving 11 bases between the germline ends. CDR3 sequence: CASSLSQLNEKLFF. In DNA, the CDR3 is TGTGCCAGCAGCCTCAGTCAGCTTAATGAAAAACTGTTTTTT.

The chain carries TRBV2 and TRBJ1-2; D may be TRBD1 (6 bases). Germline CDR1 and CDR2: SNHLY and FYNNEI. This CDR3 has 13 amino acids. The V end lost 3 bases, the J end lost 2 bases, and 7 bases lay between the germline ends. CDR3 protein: CASSDTGNYGYTF. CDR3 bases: TGTGCCAGCAGTGATACAGGGAACTATGGCTACACCTTC.

The CDR3 reads CASSPQSGVPYNEQFF. In DNA form, the CDR3 reads TGTGCCAGTAGTCCCCAATCGGGAGTCCCCTACAATGAGCAGTTCTTC. This chain connects TRBV19 to TRBJ2-1; D is perhaps TRBD2 (6 bases). The CDR3 spans 16 residues. V was cut by 5 bases and J by 2 bases, with 16 bases left in between. Germline CDR1 and CDR2: LNHDA and SQIVND (reference sequence). The full variable domain, completed using reference TRBV19 and TRBJ2-1, is DGGITQSPKYLFRKEGQNVTLSCEQNLNHDAMYWYRQDPGQGLRLIYYSQIVNDFQKGDIAEGYSVSREKKESFPLTVTSAQKNPTAFYLCASSPQSGVPYNEQFFGPGTRLTVL.

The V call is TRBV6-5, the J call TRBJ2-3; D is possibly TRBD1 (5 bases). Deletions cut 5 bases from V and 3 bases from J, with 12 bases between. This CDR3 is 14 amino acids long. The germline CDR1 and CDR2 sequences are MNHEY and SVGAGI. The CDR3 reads CASSKTVGTDTQYF. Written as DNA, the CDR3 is TGTGCCAGCAGTAAGACAGTAGGGACAGATACGCAGTATTTT.

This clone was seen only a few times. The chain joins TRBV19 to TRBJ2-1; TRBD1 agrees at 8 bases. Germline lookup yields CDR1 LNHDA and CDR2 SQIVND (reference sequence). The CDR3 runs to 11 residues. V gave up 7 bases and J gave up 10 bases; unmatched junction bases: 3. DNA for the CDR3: TGTGCCAGTACTGACAGGGGAGAGCAGTTCTTC. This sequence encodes CASTDRGEQFF.

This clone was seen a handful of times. CDR3 bases: TGTGCCAGCAGCTTAGGCCAGACAGGGCACACTGAAGCTTTCTTT. It codes for CASSLGQTGHTEAFF. The chain employs TRBV13 and TRBJ1-1; 7 bases align to TRBD1. Germline CDR1 is PRHDT and CDR2 is FYEKMQ (reference sequence). The CDR3 is 15 amino acids. The junction had 4 bases not matched to a gene; V was cut back by 0 bases and J by 3 bases.

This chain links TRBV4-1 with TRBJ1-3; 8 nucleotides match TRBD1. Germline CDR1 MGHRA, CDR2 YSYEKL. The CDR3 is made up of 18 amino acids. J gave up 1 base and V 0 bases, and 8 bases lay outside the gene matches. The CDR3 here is CASSQDFRGQSSGNTIYF. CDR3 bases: TGCGCCAGCAGCCAAGATTTCAGGGGGCAATCTTCTGGAAACACCATATATTTT.

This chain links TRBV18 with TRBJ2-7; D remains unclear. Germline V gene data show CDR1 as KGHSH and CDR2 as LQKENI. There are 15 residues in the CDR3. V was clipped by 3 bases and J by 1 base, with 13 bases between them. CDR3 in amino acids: CASSPSLGISYEQYF. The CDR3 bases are TGTGCCAGCTCACCTTCCCTAGGCATTTCCTACGAGCAGTACTTC.

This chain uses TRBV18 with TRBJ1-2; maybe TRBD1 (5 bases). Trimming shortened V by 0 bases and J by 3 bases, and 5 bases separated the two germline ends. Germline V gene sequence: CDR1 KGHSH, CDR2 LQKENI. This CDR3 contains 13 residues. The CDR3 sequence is CASSPPGDYGYTF. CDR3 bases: TGTGCCAGCTCACCACCAGGGGACTATGGCTACACCTTC.

The CDR3 bases are TGTGCCAGCAGCTTGGAACGGGGCCAGCAGTACTTC. Protein sequence: CASSLERGQQYF. V is TRBV5-8 and J is TRBJ2-7; D could derive from TRBD1 or TRBD2 (5 bases each). Germline CDR1 reads SGHTS; CDR2 reads YDEGEE. V dropped 0 bases and J dropped 8 bases, with 9 bases sitting between them. This CDR3 has 12 amino acids. Full variable domain (missing parts from reference TRBV5-8 and TRBJ2-7): EAGVTQSPTHLIKTRGQQATLRCSPISGHTSVYWYQQALGLGLQFLLWYDEGEERNRGNFPPRFSGRQFPNYSSELNVNALELEDSALYLCASSLERGQQYFGPGTRLTVT.

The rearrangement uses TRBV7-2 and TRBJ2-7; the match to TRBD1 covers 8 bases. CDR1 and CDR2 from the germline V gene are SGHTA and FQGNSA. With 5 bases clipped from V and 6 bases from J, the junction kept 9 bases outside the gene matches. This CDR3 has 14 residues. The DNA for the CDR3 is TGTGCCAGCAGCCGACAGGGGAATGCGGTCGAGCAGTACTTC. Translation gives CASSRQGNAVEQYF.

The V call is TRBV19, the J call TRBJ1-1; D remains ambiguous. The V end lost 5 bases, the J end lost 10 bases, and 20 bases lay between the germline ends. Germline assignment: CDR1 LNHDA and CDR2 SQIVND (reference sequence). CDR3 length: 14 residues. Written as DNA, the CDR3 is TGTGCCAGTAGTCTCAAGACGCGCGCTTTGGGAGCTTTCTTT. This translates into CASSLKTRALGAFF.

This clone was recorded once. The CDR3 is CASSGRNTEAFF. The DNA of the CDR3 is TGTGCCAGCTCCGGGAGGAACACTGAAGCTTTCTTT. The rearrangement uses TRBV6-6 and TRBJ1-1; no definite D call. Trimming shortened V by 8 bases and J by 1 base, and 8 bases separated the two germline ends. The CDR3 totals 12 residues. Germline V CDR1 and CDR2: MNHNY, SVGAGI (reference sequence).

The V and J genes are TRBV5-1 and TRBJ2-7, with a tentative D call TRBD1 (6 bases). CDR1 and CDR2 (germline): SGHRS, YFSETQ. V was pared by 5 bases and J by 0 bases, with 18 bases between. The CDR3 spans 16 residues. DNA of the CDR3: TGCGCCAGCAGGTCGCTTGGGGGCGGAAGCTCCTACGAGCAGTACTTC. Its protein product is CASRSLGGGSSYEQYF.

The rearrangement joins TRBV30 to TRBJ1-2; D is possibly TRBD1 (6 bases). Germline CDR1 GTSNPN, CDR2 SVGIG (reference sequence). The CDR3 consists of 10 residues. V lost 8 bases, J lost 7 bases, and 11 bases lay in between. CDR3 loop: CAVGGAGYTF. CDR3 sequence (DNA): TGTGCCGTCGGGGGCGCTGGCTACACCTTC. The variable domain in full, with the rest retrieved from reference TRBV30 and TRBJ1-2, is SQTIHQWPATLVQPVGSPLSLECTVEGTSNPNLYWYRQAAGRGLQLLFYSVGIGQISSEVPQNLSASRPQDRQFILSSKKLLLSDSGFYLCAVGGAGYTFGSGTRLTVV.

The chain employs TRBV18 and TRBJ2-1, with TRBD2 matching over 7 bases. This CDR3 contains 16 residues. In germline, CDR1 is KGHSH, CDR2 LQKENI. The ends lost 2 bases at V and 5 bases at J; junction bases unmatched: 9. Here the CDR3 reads CASSPRPSGTHNEQFF. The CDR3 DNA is TGTGCCAGCTCACCAAGGCCTAGCGGTACGCACAATGAGCAGTTCTTC.

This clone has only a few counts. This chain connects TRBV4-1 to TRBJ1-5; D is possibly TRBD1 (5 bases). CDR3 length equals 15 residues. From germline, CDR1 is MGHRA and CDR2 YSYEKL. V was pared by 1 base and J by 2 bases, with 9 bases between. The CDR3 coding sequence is TGCGCCAGCAGCCAAGCAGGGAATGGCAATCAGCCCCAGCATTTT. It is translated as CASSQAGNGNQPQHF.

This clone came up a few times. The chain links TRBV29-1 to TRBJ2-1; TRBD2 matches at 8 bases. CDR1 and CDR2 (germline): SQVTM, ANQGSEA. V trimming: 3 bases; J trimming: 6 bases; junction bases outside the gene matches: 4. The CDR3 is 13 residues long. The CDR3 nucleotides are TGCAGCGTTGACGCGGGAGGCCCCAATGAGCAGTTCTTC. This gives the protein CSVDAGGPNEQFF.

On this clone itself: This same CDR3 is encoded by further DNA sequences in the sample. CDR3 amino acids: CASSLGGVNTEAFF. CDR3 DNA: TGTGCCAGCAGCTTGGGGGGTGTAAACACTGAAGCTTTCTTT. V gene TRBV5-4 combines with J gene TRBJ1-1; D unclear. The ends were cut back, 0 bases at V and 2 bases at J, with 8 bases in the middle. This CDR3 comprises 14 residues. Per germline, CDR1 SGHNT and CDR2 YYREEE (reference sequence).